Presented here are 19 T cell receptor beta chains from one specimen sequenced in a study of graft-versus-host responses after intestinal transplantation. TCRdb's table, derived via immunoSEQ multiplex PCR, lists solely in-frame clones and lacks some. The data hold about 36,000 clones, with roughly 95% observed a single time. These receptors have no known antigen. Material: unstimulated CD4+ T cells sorted from spleen or lymph node cells, obtained before transplant. These receptors came from a human donor who was the organ donor for an intestinal transplant.

The chain joins TRBV10-3 to TRBJ2-7; 7 nucleotides line up with TRBD1. In germline, CDR1 is ENHRY, CDR2 SYGVKD. V was clipped by 3 bases and J by 4 bases; unmatched bases: 0. CDR3 size: 12 residues. DNA for the CDR3: TGTGCCATCAGTGACAGGGGGTACGAGCAGTACTTC. Encoded protein: CAISDRGYEQYF.

The chain recombines TRBV5-1 with TRBJ2-3; the D is unclear. The CDR3 contains 14 residues. Germline V CDR1 and CDR2: SGHRS, YFSETQ. The ends were cut back, 0 bases at V and 2 bases at J, with 7 bases in the middle. The CDR3 nucleotides are TGCGCCAGCAGCTTGGCTAGTCTCACAGATACGCAGTATTTT. Amino acid sequence: CASSLASLTDTQYF.

This clone was seen a single time. CDR3 amino acids: CASSSFLGPYEQYF. For the CDR3, the DNA is TGTGCCAGCAGTTCGTTTCTGGGCCCCTACGAGCAGTACTTC. The gene calls are TRBV28 and TRBJ2-7, with D hard to call. The CDR3 runs to 14 residues. Germline lookup yields CDR1 MDHEN and CDR2 SYDVKM. The V end lost 4 bases, the J end lost 2 bases, and 12 bases lay between the germline ends.

This rearrangement joins TRBV4-3 to TRBJ2-2, with a tentative D call TRBD1 (5 bases). The CDR3 totals 15 residues. V lost 3 bases and J 5 bases, leaving 13 bases between the germline ends. Germline V gives CDR1 LGHNA, CDR2 YSLEER. The CDR3 region has the DNA TGCGCCAGCAGCCAGTTGAAGGGGCGGACCGGGGAGCTGTTTTTT. The encoded protein is CASSQLKGRTGELFF.

This chain links TRBV5-1 with TRBJ1-2; 7 bases map to TRBD1. CDR1 and CDR2 (germline): SGHRS, YFSETQ. This CDR3 is 14 amino acids long. J was trimmed by 1 base and V by 4 bases; bases with no gene match: 4. The DNA of the CDR3 is TGCGCCAGCAGCCCCCGGGACAGTAACTATGGCTACACCTTC. Its translation is CASSPRDSNYGYTF.

V gene TRBV4-1 combines with J gene TRBJ1-2, with a tentative D call TRBD1 (6 bases). Trimming cost V 0 bases and J 3 bases, with 14 bases left between them. CDR3 length: 16 residues. CDR1 is MGHRA, CDR2 YSYEKL, per germline. The CDR3: CASSQDGTGRYYGYTF. As DNA, the CDR3 is TGCGCCAGCAGCCAAGATGGAACAGGGAGATACTATGGCTACACCTTC.

CDR3 sequence: CASSVVAGGQETQYF. The CDR3, as DNA: TGTGCCAGCAGTGTGGTAGCGGGGGGGCAGGAGACCCAGTACTTC. The gene calls are TRBV2 and TRBJ2-5, with 11 bases lining up with TRBD2. The germline V gene encodes CDR1 SNHLY and CDR2 FYNNEI. The CDR3 runs 15 residues. Losses at the gene ends were 4 bases for V and 5 bases for J; bases not matched to a gene: 6.

This clone was detected only once. V and J are TRBV7-9 and TRBJ2-4; TRBD2 agrees at 7 bases. Germline V gene lookup returns CDR1 SEHNR and CDR2 FQNEAQ (reference sequence). The CDR3 runs to 17 residues. V shed 5 bases, J shed 0 bases, and the junction held 10 bases outside the gene matches. CDR3 amino acids: CASSDYSGLLAKNIQYF. The CDR3 DNA sequence: TGTGCCAGCAGCGACTATAGCGGGCTACTAGCCAAAAACATTCAGTACTTC.

The chain is built from TRBV7-2 and TRBJ1-6; 8 bases are shared with TRBD1. Germline V gives CDR1 SGHTA, CDR2 FQGNSA. The CDR3 spans 15 residues. V was clipped by 0 bases and J by 15 bases; unmatched bases: 10. CDR3 DNA: TGTGCCAGCAGCTTAGCCCACCGGACAGGGTATATCCTCCACTTT. This sequence encodes CASSLAHRTGYILHF.

The chain employs TRBV15 and TRBJ2-2; D gene unclear. V lost 3 bases to trimming and J lost 8 bases, with 10 bases between them. This CDR3 is 13 amino acids long. Per germline, CDR1 LNHNV and CDR2 YYDKDF (reference sequence). CDR3: CATSRAPKGELFF. The CDR3 DNA reads TGTGCCACCAGCAGGGCCCCGAAAGGGGAGCTGTTTTTT.

The chain joins TRBV6-6 to TRBJ2-2; the match to TRBD1 covers 9 bases. The CDR3 contains 14 residues. CDR1 is MNHNY and CDR2 is SVGAGI in the germline V gene (reference sequence). V lost 2 bases, J lost 5 bases, and 0 bases stayed unmatched. In nucleotides, the CDR3 is TGTGCCAGCAGTTACGACAGGGGGACCGGGGAGCTGTTTTTT. Translated, it gives CASSYDRGTGELFF.

This rearrangement joins TRBV9 to TRBJ1-3, with 9 bases that match TRBD1. Trimming removed 3 bases from V and 4 bases from J; junction bases left unmatched: 8. The CDR3 totals 16 residues. Per the germline V gene, CDR1 is SGDLS and CDR2 is YYNGEE. The CDR3 DNA reads as TGTGCCAGCAGCGGAGTCGGGACAGGGTCCGGAAACACCATATATTTT. Amino acids: CASSGVGTGSGNTIYF.

This chain joins TRBV19 and TRBJ2-1, with 9 bases aligning to TRBD1. The V and J ends lost 3 bases and 9 bases, in that order; junction bases with no gene match: 6. CDR1 is LNHDA, CDR2 SQIVND, per germline (reference sequence). The CDR3 contains 14 residues. The CDR3 DNA is TGTGCCAGTAGTATTTCCGGACAGGGGAGTGAGCAGTTCTTC. This translates into CASSISGQGSEQFF.

The chain uses TRBV19 and TRBJ1-5, with 9 bases matching TRBD1. V was clipped by 4 bases and J by 6 bases; unmatched bases: 1. CDR3 length: 13 amino acids. Germline CDR1 is LNHDA and CDR2 is SQIVND (reference sequence). CDR3 sequence reads: CASSRTGVQPQHF. In DNA form, the CDR3 reads TGTGCCAGTAGTAGGACAGGGGTTCAGCCCCAGCATTTT. The full variable domain, its missing parts supplied by reference TRBV19 and TRBJ1-5, is DGGITQSPKYLFRKEGQNVTLSCEQNLNHDAMYWYRQDPGQGLRLIYYSQIVNDFQKGDIAEGYSVSREKKESFPLTVTSAQKNPTAFYLCASSRTGVQPQHFGDGTRLSIL.

J is TRBJ1-4 and V is TRBV10-1; the match to TRBD1 covers 8 bases. Germline CDR1 reads WNHNN; CDR2 reads SYGVQD (reference sequence). V lost 8 bases, J lost 0 bases, and 11 bases stayed unmatched. This CDR3 is 17 amino acids long. Written as DNA, the CDR3 is TGCGCCAGCTCCCCGGGACAGGAGCTTGCAACTAATGAAAAACTGTTTTTT. Its protein product is CASSPGQELATNEKLFF.

The rearrangement links TRBV25-1 to TRBJ2-1; the D gene is possibly TRBD2 (6 bases). V lost 1 base and J lost 9, with 19 bases in between. The CDR3 consists of 16 residues. From germline, CDR1 is MGHDK and CDR2 SYGVNS. The CDR3 region is CASSESAIRRRGEQFF. The CDR3 bases are TGTGCCAGCAGTGAATCCGCAATACGGCGGAGGGGTGAGCAGTTCTTC.

The chain combines TRBV6-5 with TRBJ2-5; TRBD1 might be the D (6 bases). V gave up 1 base and J gave up 0 bases, with 6 bases separating them. The CDR3 loop spans 14 amino acids. Germline V gene data show CDR1 as MNHEY and CDR2 as SVGAGI. CDR3 loop: CASSYYRDQETQYF. In DNA form, the CDR3 reads TGTGCCAGCAGTTACTACAGGGACCAAGAGACCCAGTACTTC.

Here the CDR3 DNA reads TGTGCCAGCAGTGAAGGGGAGACCCAGTACTTC. It codes for CASSEGETQYF. The rearrangement joins TRBV6-1 to TRBJ2-5; no definite D call. The CDR3 has 11 amino acids. The germline V gene has CDR1 MNHNS and CDR2 SASEGT. V lost 1 base to trimming and J lost 5 bases, with 2 bases between them.

This rearrangement joins TRBV28 to TRBJ1-5; D gene uncertain. Germline loops: CDR1 MDHEN, CDR2 SYDVKM. V was pared by 2 bases and J by 0 bases, with 23 bases between. CDR3 length: 20 amino acids. The CDR3 DNA reads as TGTGCCAGCAGTTTAATCCTATTTGATCAGGAACCATATAGCAATCAGCCCCAGCATTTT. Protein: CASSLILFDQEPYSNQPQHF.